This passage covers 26 T cell receptor beta chains from one sample sequenced in a study of Ad26.COV2.S vaccination and SARS-CoV-2 variants. As for treatment: approximately 18 received Ad26.COV2.S at low or high dose, single or two shots; 5 received placebo; per-sample allocation not given. Material that was analyzed had been drawn on day 63 after the first vaccine or placebo injection. TCRdb's table, derived via immunoSEQ multiplex PCR, lists solely in-frame clones and lacks some. Of roughly 350,000 clones listed, roughly 90% were seen once; the top ten hold about 11%. Here the sequenced sample was peripheral blood, taken in a trial of Ad26.COV2.S vaccine versus placebo. The receptors were gathered from a person aged 18-60 years who received the Ad26.COV2.S COVID-19 vaccine or a placebo.

This clone turned up a few times. V is TRBV10-1 and J is TRBJ1-2; a weak D match, TRBD1 (5 bases). There are 13 residues in the CDR3. Germline loops: CDR1 WNHNN, CDR2 SYGVQD (reference sequence). V was clipped by 5 bases and J by 5 bases, with 12 bases between them. The CDR3 region has the DNA TGCGCCAGCAGTTTCGCCGGGACTTATGGCTACACCTTC. This codes for CASSFAGTYGYTF.

V usage is TRBV23-1 and J usage is TRBJ2-1; maybe TRBD2 (7 bases). TRBV23-1 qualifies as an ORF whose function is uncertain. The V end was cut by 0 bases, the J end by 0 bases, with 12 bases between. The CDR3 is made up of 17 amino acids. The DNA for the CDR3 is TGCGCCAGCAGTCAATCGGGGGGGCTGGTCTCCTACAATGAGCAGTTCTTC. Amino acid sequence: CASSQSGGLVSYNEQFF.

The chain combines TRBV4-2 with TRBJ2-7; D ambiguous. Germline assignment: CDR1 LGHNA and CDR2 YNFKEQ. Deletions cut 0 bases from V and 6 bases from J, with 9 bases between. This CDR3 comprises 13 residues. CDR3 region: CASSQDTRTEQYF. CDR3 sequence (DNA): TGTGCCAGCAGCCAAGATACGCGGACCGAGCAGTACTTC.

The chain is built from TRBV30 and TRBJ2-5; 7 bases line up with TRBD2. This CDR3 spans 17 amino acids. CDR1 is GTSNPN and CDR2 is SVGIG in the germline V gene (reference sequence). V lost 0 bases, J lost 2 bases, and 12 bases stayed unmatched. CDR3 amino acids: CAWSVALAEIFQETQYF. CDR3 coding DNA: TGTGCCTGGAGTGTGGCCCTAGCGGAGATTTTTCAAGAGACCCAGTACTTC.

In this sample, this clone turned up many times. The chain joins TRBV29-1 to TRBJ2-7; D is undetermined. The CDR3 contains 12 residues. The V and J ends lost 6 bases and 5 bases respectively, with 14 bases between them. The germline V gene has CDR1 SQVTM and CDR2 ANQGSEA. DNA of the CDR3: TGCAGCGTCCTGGGCAGCAGCCACGAGCAGTACTTC. This translates into CSVLGSSHEQYF.

V and J are TRBV3-1 (or the pseudogene TRBV3-2) and TRBJ2-1; 7 bases match TRBD2. Germline V gene sequence: CDR1 LGHDT, CDR2 YNNKEL (reference sequence). The V and J ends lost 1 base and 0 bases, in that order; junction bases with no gene match: 3. The CDR3 has 16 amino acids. CDR3 DNA sequence: TGTGCCAGCAGCCAAGGTCGCGGGAGCTCCTACAATGAGCAGTTCTTC. It is translated as CASSQGRGSSYNEQFF.

V usage is TRBV7-9 and J usage is TRBJ1-6; D ambiguous. This CDR3 has 17 residues. The V end was cut by 1 base, the J end by 0 bases, with 10 bases between. Germline loops: CDR1 SEHNR, CDR2 FQNEAQ (reference sequence). This chain's CDR3 is CASSLVQTSSYNSPLHF. CDR3 coding DNA: TGTGCCAGCAGCTTAGTACAGACGAGCTCCTATAATTCACCCCTCCACTTT. Full variable domain (outside the CDR3, taken from reference TRBV7-9 and TRBJ1-6): DTGVSQNPRHKITKRGQNVTFRCDPISEHNRLYWYRQTLGQGPEFLTYFQNEAQLEKSRLLSDRFSAERPKGSFSTLEIQRTEQGDSAMYLCASSLVQTSSYNSPLHFGNGTRLTVT.

This rearrangement joins TRBV11-2 to TRBJ2-2; D unresolved. The germline V gene has CDR1 SGHAT and CDR2 FQNNGV. This CDR3 spans 11 amino acids. V gave up 8 bases and J gave up 6 bases, with 7 bases separating them. The DNA for the CDR3 is TGTGCCAGCCGACCCGCCGGGGAGCTGTTTTTT. Translation: CASRPAGELFF.

V gene TRBV19 combines with J gene TRBJ1-6, with a tentative D call TRBD1 (5 bases). V lost 6 bases, J lost 6 bases, and 6 bases lay in between. Germline V CDR1 and CDR2: LNHDA, SQIVND (reference sequence). The CDR3 consists of 12 residues. The CDR3 sequence: CASRGVNSPLHF. CDR3 nucleotides: TGTGCCAGTAGGGGGGTTAATTCACCCCTCCACTTT.

The rearrangement uses TRBV9 and TRBJ2-1; 9 bases map to TRBD2. The CDR3 sequence is 20 residues long. The trim removed 0 bases at V and 6 bases at J, leaving 19 bases unmatched. CDR1 is SGDLS, CDR2 YYNGEE, per germline. The CDR3 sequence is CASSVDPSGKNKGNINEQFF. The CDR3 DNA follows: TGTGCCAGCAGCGTAGACCCTAGCGGGAAGAATAAGGGAAACATCAATGAGCAGTTCTTC. The whole variable domain, remainder taken from reference TRBV9 and TRBJ2-1, is DSGVTQTPKHLITATGQRVTLRCSPRSGDLSVYWYQQSLDQGLQFLIQYYNGEERAKGNILERFSAQQFPDLHSELNLSSLELGDSALYFCASSVDPSGKNKGNINEQFFGPGTRLTVL.

The chain recombines TRBV6-2 or TRBV6-3 with TRBJ1-2; the D is unclear. The germline gives CDR1 MNHEY, CDR2 SVGEGT. The CDR3 has 12 amino acids. V was trimmed by 0 bases and J by 4 bases, leaving 3 bases between them. CDR3 in amino acids: CASSYSTYGYTF. The DNA of the CDR3 is TGTGCCAGCAGTTACTCGACCTATGGCTACACCTTC.

The CDR3 DNA sequence: TGCGCCAGCAGCCCCTGGGACAGGGAGGGGTACGAGCAGTACTTC. This sequence encodes CASSPWDREGYEQYF. J is TRBJ2-7 and V is TRBV5-1; TRBD1 matches 9 bases. CDR1 SGHRS and CDR2 YFSETQ come from the germline V gene. V lost 4 bases, J lost 4 bases, and 9 bases stayed unmatched. This CDR3 has 15 residues.

The chain is built from TRBV28 and TRBJ2-3, with 14 nucleotides matching TRBD2. The germline V gene has CDR1 MDHEN and CDR2 SYDVKM. J gave up 6 bases and V 6 bases, and 11 bases lay outside the gene matches. This CDR3 is built from 17 residues. DNA of the CDR3: TGTGCCAGCAGCGCCGGACTAGCGGGGGGCCCCCCGGATACGCAGTATTTT. Its translation: CASSAGLAGGPPDTQYF.

This clone turned up a few times. The CDR3 loop is CASNRDPQSEQYF. As DNA, the CDR3 is TGCGCCAGCAATCGGGACCCCCAGAGCGAGCAGTACTTC. The chain uses TRBV10-1 and TRBJ2-7; the D gene could be TRBD1 or TRBD2 (5 bases each). CDR1 and CDR2 from the germline V gene are WNHNN and SYGVQD (reference sequence). This CDR3 has 13 residues. V lost 7 bases and J lost 6, with 16 bases in between.

The chain couples TRBV7-9 to TRBJ1-1; no clear D gene. This CDR3 contains 17 residues. Germline V gene lookup returns CDR1 SEHNR and CDR2 FQNEAQ (reference sequence). V was cut by 1 base and J by 1 base, with 16 bases left in between. This CDR3 is CASSLGWAVRRNTEAFF. CDR3 coding DNA: TGTGCCAGCAGCTTAGGCTGGGCTGTACGGCGGAACACTGAAGCTTTCTTT.

The CDR3, as DNA: TGTGCCAGCAGCTTAGGCGGGGGAAACACCATATATTTT. Translated, it gives CASSLGGGNTIYF. This rearrangement joins TRBV11-2 to TRBJ1-3; D unclear. Germline CDR1 is SGHAT and CDR2 is FQNNGV. CDR3 length equals 13 residues. V was pared by 1 base and J by 4 bases, with 5 bases between.

The gene calls are TRBV5-1 and TRBJ2-5; 7 bases map to TRBD1. Trimming removed 5 bases from V and 5 bases from J; junction bases left unmatched: 9. There are 14 residues in the CDR3. The germline V gene has CDR1 SGHRS and CDR2 YFSETQ. This CDR3 reads CASRLQGSVETQYF. CDR3 bases: TGCGCCAGCAGATTACAGGGGAGTGTGGAGACCCAGTACTTC.

V usage is TRBV6-5 and J usage is TRBJ2-1; 7 nucleotides match TRBD1. J gave up 12 bases and V 9 bases, and 11 bases lay outside the gene matches. The germline gives CDR1 MNHEY, CDR2 SVGAGI. The CDR3 contains 12 residues. CDR3 loop: CASKGTAAWQFF. CDR3 sequence (DNA): TGTGCCAGTAAAGGGACAGCCGCATGGCAGTTCTTC.

This clone was seen a single time. This chain links TRBV4-3 with TRBJ2-6, with 8 bases lining up with TRBD2. Trimming cost V 0 bases and J 0 bases; bases outside gene matches: 10. There are 20 residues in the CDR3. Germline lookup yields CDR1 LGHNA and CDR2 YSLEER. The CDR3 nucleotides read TGCGCCAGCAGCCAAGAGAGCCTGCGGGGGGCCAGCTCTGGGGCCAACGTCCTGACTTTC. This gives the protein CASSQESLRGASSGANVLTF.

The CDR3 reads CASSPGGQEGYEQYF. The CDR3 DNA sequence: TGTGCCAGCAGCCCGGGGGGGCAGGAGGGCTACGAGCAGTACTTC. The chain recombines TRBV11-3 with TRBJ2-7, with 8 bases matching TRBD2. The length of the CDR3 is 15 residues. Germline V gene sequence: CDR1 SGHNT, CDR2 YENEEA. The trim removed 5 bases at V and 3 bases at J, leaving 9 bases unmatched.

This chain joins TRBV4-3 and TRBJ2-7, with 14 bases matching TRBD2. J lost 2 bases, V lost 0 bases, and 3 bases had no gene match. Per the germline V gene, CDR1 is LGHNA and CDR2 is YSLEER. The CDR3 extends over 17 amino acids. The CDR3 sequence is CASSQERGLAGAYEQYF. CDR3 nucleotide sequence: TGCGCCAGCAGCCAAGAGAGGGGACTAGCGGGAGCCTACGAGCAGTACTTC.

The chain is built from TRBV4-2 and TRBJ2-7, with D hard to call. V gave up 1 base and J gave up 2 bases, with 9 bases separating them. The CDR3 covers 14 residues. From germline, CDR1 is LGHNA and CDR2 YNFKEQ. CDR3 DNA: TGTGCCAGCAGCCAAGTGGTAGACCCCTACGAGCAGTACTTC. It specifies CASSQVVDPYEQYF.

V is TRBV6-1 and J is TRBJ1-4; D unclear. The CDR3 extends over 14 amino acids. V lost 1 base and J 5 bases, leaving 8 bases between the germline ends. Germline V gives CDR1 MNHNS, CDR2 SASEGT. The chain's CDR3 is CASSEVGGNEKLFF. DNA of the CDR3: TGTGCCAGCAGTGAAGTTGGCGGGAATGAAAAACTGTTTTTT.

The table lists this clone with a few counts. The chain joins TRBV18 to TRBJ2-3; tentatively, D is TRBD2 (6 bases). This CDR3 is 16 amino acids long. Germline CDR1 reads KGHSH; CDR2 reads LQKENI. V gave up 3 bases and J gave up 5 bases, with 18 bases separating them. The CDR3 sequence: CASSPSTSSLLDTQYF. CDR3 DNA: TGTGCCAGCTCACCCTCGACTAGTTCCCTCCTAGATACGCAGTATTTT.

This chain connects TRBV7-2 to TRBJ1-5; D perhaps matches TRBD1 (6 bases). Deletions cut 6 bases from V and 3 bases from J, with 9 bases between. The CDR3 covers 13 residues. Germline CDR1 SGHTA, CDR2 FQGNSA. CDR3 coding DNA: TGTGCCAGCAGTCGGGACAACAATCAGCCCCAGCATTTT. Protein product: CASSRDNNQPQHF.

V usage is TRBV19 and J usage is TRBJ1-2; D gene ambiguous. V shed 4 bases and J shed 3 bases, with 9 bases lying between them. Germline V CDR1 and CDR2: LNHDA, SQIVND (reference sequence). The CDR3 spans 13 residues. For the CDR3, the DNA is TGTGCCAGTAGTAATCGCCCTGACTATGGCTACACCTTC. Its protein is CASSNRPDYGYTF.